The text below deals with one T cell receptor (beta chain). What it binds is not known. This sample was included in a study of cytomegalovirus exposure and HLA in healthy donors. Findings and limits, study-wide: Researchers reported in a later analysis that a missense DCLRE1C variant was tied to TCR beta V- and J-gene trimming.

Primers for the PCR totalled 60 Vbeta and 13 Jbeta. Sequenced by immunoSEQ multiplex PCR; TCRdb stores in-frame clones only, minus some. This table holds about 200,000 clones, around 79% found once. These donors counted as nominally healthy when sampled, but unrecorded immune exposures were likely. CDR1 is SGHRS and CDR2 is YFSETQ in the germline V gene. The CDR3 extends over 14 amino acids. The V end lost 5 bases, the J end lost 0 bases, and 11 bases lay between the germline ends. The source is a woman aged 45-65 years in good health and CMV-seronegative. Material: PBMCs. The V and J genes are TRBV5-1 and TRBJ1-1; TRBD1 is a possible D gene (5 bases). The CDR3 bases are TGCGCCAGCAGGGGGGGTCCTCTGAACACTGAAGCTTTCTTT. It encodes CASRGGPLNTEAFF. Looking up the rest from reference TRBV5-1 and TRBJ1-1 gives the full variable domain: KAGVTQTPRYLIKTRGQQVTLSCSPISGHRSVSWYQQTPGQGLQFLFEYFSETQRNKGNFPGRFSGRQFSNSRSEMNVSTLELGDSALYLCASRGGPLNTEAFFGQGTRLTVV.